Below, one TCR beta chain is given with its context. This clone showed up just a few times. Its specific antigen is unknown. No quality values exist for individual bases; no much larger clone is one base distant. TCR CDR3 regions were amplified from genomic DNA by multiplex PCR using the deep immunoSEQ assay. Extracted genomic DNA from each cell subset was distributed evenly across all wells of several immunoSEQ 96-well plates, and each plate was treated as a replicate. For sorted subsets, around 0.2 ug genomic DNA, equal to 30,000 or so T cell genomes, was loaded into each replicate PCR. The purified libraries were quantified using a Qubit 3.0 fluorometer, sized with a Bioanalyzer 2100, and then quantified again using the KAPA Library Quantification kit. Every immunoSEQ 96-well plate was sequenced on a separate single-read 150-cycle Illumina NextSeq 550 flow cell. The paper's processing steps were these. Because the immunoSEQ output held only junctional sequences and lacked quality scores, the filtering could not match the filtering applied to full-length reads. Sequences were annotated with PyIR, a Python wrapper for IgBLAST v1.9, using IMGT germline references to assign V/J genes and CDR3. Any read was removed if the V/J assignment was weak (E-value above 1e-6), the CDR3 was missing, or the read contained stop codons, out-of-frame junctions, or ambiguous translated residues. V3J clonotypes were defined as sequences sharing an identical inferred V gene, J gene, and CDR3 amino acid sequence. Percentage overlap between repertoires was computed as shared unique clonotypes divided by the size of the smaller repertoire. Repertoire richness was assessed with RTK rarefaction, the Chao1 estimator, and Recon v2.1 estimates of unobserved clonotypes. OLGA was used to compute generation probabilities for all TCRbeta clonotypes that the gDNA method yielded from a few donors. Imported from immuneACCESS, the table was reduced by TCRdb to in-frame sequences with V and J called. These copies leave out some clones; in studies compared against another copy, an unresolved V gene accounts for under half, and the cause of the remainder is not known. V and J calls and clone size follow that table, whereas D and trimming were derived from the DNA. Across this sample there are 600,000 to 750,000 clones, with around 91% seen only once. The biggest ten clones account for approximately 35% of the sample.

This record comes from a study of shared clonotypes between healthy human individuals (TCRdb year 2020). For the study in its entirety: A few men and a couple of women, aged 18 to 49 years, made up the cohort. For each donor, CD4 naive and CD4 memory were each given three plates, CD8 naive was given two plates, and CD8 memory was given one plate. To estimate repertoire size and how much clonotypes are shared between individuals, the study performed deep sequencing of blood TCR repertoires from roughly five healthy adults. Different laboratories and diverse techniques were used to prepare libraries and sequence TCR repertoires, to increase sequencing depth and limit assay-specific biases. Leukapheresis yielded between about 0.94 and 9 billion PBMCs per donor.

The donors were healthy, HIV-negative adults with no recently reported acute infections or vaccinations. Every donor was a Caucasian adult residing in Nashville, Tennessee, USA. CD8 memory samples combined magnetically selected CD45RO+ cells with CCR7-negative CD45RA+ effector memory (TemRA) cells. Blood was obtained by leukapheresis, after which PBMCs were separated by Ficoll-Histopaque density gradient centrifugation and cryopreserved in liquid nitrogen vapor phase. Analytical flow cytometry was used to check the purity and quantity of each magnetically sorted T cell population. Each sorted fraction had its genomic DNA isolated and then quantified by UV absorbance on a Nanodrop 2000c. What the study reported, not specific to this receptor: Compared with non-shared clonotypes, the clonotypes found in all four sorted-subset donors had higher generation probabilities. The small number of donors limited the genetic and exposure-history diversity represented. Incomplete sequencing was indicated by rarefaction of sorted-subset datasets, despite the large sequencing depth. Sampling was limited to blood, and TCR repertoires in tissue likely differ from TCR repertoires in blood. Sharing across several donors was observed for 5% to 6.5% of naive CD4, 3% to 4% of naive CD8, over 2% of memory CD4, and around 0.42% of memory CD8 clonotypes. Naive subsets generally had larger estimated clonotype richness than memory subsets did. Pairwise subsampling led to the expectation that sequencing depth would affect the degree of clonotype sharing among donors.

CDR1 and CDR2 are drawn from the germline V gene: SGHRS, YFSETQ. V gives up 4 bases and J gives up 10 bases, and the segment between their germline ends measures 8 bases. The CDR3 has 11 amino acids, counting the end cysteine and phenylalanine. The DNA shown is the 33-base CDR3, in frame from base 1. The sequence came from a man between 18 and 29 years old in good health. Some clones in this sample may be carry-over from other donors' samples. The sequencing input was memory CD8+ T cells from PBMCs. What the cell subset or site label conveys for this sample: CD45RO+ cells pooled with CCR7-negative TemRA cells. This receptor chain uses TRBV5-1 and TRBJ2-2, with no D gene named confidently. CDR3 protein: CASSPSEELFF. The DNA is TGCGCCAGCAGCCCCTCGGAGGAGCTGTTTTTT.